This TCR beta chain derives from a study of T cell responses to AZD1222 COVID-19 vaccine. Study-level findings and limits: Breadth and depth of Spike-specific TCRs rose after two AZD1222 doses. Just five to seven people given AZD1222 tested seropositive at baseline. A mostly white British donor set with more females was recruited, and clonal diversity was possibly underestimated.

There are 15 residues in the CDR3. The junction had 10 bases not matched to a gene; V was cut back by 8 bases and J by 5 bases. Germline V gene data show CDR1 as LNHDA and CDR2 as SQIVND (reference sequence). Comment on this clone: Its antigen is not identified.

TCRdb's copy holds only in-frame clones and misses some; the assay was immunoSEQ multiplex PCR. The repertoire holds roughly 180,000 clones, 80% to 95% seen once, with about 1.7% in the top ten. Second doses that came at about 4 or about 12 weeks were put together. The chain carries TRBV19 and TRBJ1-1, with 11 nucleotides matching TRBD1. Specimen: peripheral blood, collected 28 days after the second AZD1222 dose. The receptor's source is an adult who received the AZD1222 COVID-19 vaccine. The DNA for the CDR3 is TGTGCCAGTTGCCGTCTGGGGACAGGGGGAACTGAAGCTTTCTTT. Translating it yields CASCRLGTGGTEAFF.